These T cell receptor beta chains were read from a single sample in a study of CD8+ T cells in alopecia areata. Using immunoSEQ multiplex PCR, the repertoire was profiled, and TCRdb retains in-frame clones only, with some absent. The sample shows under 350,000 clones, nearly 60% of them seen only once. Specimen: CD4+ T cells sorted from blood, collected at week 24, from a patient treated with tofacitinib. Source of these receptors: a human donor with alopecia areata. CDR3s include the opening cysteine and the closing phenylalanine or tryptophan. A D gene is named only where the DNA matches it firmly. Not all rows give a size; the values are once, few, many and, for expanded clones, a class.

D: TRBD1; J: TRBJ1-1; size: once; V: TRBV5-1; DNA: TGCGCCAGCAGCCGTTCGACGGGACAGTTGAACACTGAAGCTTTCTTT; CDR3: CASSRSTGQLNTEAFF
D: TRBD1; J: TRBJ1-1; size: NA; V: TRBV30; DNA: TGTGCCTGGAGTTTAGACAGGGGGAACACTGAAGCTTTCTTT; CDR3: CAWSLDRGNTEAFF
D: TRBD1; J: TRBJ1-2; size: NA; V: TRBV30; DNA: TGTGCCTGGAGGTGGCAGGGGGCATATGGCTACACCTTC; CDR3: CAWRWQGAYGYTF
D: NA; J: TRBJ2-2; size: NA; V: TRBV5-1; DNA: TGCGCCAGCAGCTTGGTAGTGGGGGCCTCCAACCAGAACACCGGGGAGCTGTTTTTT; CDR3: CASSLVVGASNQNTGELFF
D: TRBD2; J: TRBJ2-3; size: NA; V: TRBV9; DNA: TGTGCCAGCAGCGTAGCGGGGGGGGTCACAGATACGCAGTATTTT; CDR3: CASSVAGGVTDTQYF
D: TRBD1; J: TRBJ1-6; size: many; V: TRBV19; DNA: TGTGCCAGCCGGGACAGGGAGAATTCACCCCTCCACTTT; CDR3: CASRDRENSPLHF
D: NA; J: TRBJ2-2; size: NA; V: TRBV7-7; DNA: TGTGCTAGCAGCTTAGTAAGCGACACCGGGGAGCTGTTTTTT; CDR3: CASSLVSDTGELFF
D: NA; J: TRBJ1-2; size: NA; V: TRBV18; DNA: TGTGCCAGCTCACCACCGGGCAGAACTTACTATGGCTACACCTTC; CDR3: CASSPPGRTYYGYTF
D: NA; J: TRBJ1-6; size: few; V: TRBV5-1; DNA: TGCGCCAGCAGCAGAACAGGGCAAGGTACCTCCGGGGGTTCACCCCTCCACTTT; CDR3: CASSRTGQGTSGGSPLHF
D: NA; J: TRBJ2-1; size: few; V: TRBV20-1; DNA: TGCAGTGCTAAAGTGAATGAGCAGTTCTTC; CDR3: CSAKVNEQFF
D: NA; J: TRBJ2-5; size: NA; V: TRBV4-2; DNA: TGTGCCAGCAGCCAAGGACACAACCAAGAGACCCAGTACTTC; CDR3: CASSQGHNQETQYF
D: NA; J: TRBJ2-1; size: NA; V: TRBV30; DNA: TGTGCCTGGAGTGTCGGCCTTGAAAATGAGCAGTTCTTC; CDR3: CAWSVGLENEQFF
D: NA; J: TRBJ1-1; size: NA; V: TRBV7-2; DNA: TGTGCCAGCAGCTTAGGAAGTGGGGGTCCGAACACTGAAGCTTTCTTT; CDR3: CASSLGSGGPNTEAFF
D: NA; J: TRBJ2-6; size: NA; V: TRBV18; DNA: TGTGCCAGCTCACGATCCATGACAGATGGGGCCAACGTCCTGACTTTC; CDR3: CASSRSMTDGANVLTF
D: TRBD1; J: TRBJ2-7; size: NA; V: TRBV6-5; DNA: TGTGCCAGCAGTTACGGGGACAGGGCATCGCGCGAGCAGTACTTC; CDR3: CASSYGDRASREQYF
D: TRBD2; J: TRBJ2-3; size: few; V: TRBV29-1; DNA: TGCAGCGTCGCGGGGGGGGCAGATACGCAGTATTTT; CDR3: CSVAGGADTQYF
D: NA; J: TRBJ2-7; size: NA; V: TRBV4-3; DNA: TGCGCCAGCAGCCAAACAGGACAAGTCGAGCAGTACTTC; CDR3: CASSQTGQVEQYF
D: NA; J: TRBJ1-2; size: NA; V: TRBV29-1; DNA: TGCAGCGTTGTGAAACAGCCACGGATCTATGGCTACACCTTC; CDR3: CSVVKQPRIYGYTF
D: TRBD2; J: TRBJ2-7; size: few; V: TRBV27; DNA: TGTGCCAGCAGTTTATTTCGGGGGGGGTTCTCCTACGAGCAGTACTTC; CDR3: CASSLFRGGFSYEQYF
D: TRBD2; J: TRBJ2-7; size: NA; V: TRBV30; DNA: TGTGCCTGGAGTGGCGGGGGATTTCACGAGCAGTACTTC; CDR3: CAWSGGGFHEQYF
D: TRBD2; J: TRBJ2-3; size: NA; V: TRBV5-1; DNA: TGCGCCAGCACCCCGCCAGCGGGGTCCACAGATACGCAGTATTTT; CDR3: CASTPPAGSTDTQYF
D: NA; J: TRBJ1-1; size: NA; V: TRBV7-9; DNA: TGTGCCAGCAGCTCGGATATGAAGAACACTGAAGCTTTCTTT; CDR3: CASSSDMKNTEAFF
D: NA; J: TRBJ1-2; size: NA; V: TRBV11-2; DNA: TGTGCCAGCAGCTTAGTTAGGCGTAACTATGGCTACACCTTC; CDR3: CASSLVRRNYGYTF
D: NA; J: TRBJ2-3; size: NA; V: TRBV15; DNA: TGTGCCACCAGCAGCTTCAGGGCTTCCACAGATACGCAGTATTTT; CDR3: CATSSFRASTDTQYF
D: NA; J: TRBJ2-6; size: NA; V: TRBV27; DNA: TGTGCCAGCAGTTCACTCTCCTCTGGGGCCAACGTCCTGACTTTC; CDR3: CASSSLSSGANVLTF